Listed below are T cell receptor beta chains from one sample, sequenced in a study of blood T cell repertoires in COVID-19. Measured with immunoSEQ multiplex PCR; TCRdb has only the in-frame clones, and not every one. The sample holds 150,000 or so clones, approximately 78% seen once. The sample comprised PBMCs or T cells enriched from blood (not recorded which). All receptors come from a woman in her 50s who had recovered from COVID-19. Each CDR3 is given without its conserved first and last residue. The order of the fields is V gene, J gene, CDR3 protein.

TRBV11-2	TRBJ1-1	ASSLRGIEAF
TRBV25-1	TRBJ1-1	ASSAGQSAF
TRBV19	TRBJ1-4	ASSSPGGTNEKLF
TRBV7-9	TRBJ2-5	ASSFFLQETQY
TRBV15	TRBJ2-7	ATSRDMGHEQY
TRBV4-1	TRBJ1-1	ASSHPTTGTNTEAF
TRBV5-1	TRBJ2-1	ASSSPGQGINEQF
TRBV9	TRBJ1-1	ASSVAEVTEAF
TRBV5-5	TRBJ2-1	ASSLTRAGNEQF
TRBV5-1	TRBJ2-7	ASSPGTTYEQY
TRBV30	TRBJ1-1	AWSYNAGTEAF
TRBV12-5	TRBJ2-7	ASVLTGTGSYEQY
TRBV6-5	TRBJ1-1	ASSYSPQGDTEAF
TRBV12-3/TRBV12-4	TRBJ2-5	ASRRTQETQY
TRBV7-3	TRBJ1-2	ASRPGTGDYGYT
TRBV9	TRBJ1-1	ASSVEQGNTEAF
TRBV28	TRBJ1-1	ASSRRTGWSNTEAF
TRBV6-2/TRBV6-3	TRBJ1-2	ASSYSRGDGYT
TRBV28	TRBJ1-1	ASSWVTGTEAF
TRBV28	TRBJ1-2	ASSLSSGIPPYGYT
TRBV30	TRBJ2-7	AWMDPGGNGYEQY
TRBV5-6	TRBJ2-7	ASSWTGDEQY
TRBV24-1	TRBJ2-1	ATSDSRNDNEQF
TRBV7-6	TRBJ1-2	ASSPDSYT
TRBV7-9	TRBJ1-4	ASSLGLPSGEKLF
TRBV6-2/TRBV6-3	TRBJ1-3	ASSRTTLLSGNTIY
TRBV5-1	TRBJ2-1	ASIAESGAYNEQF
TRBV30	TRBJ2-7	AWSVFGRRLDSYEQY
TRBV7-2	TRBJ1-6	ASSSGTGWGYNSPLH
TRBV12-3/TRBV12-4	TRBJ1-2	ASSLGPNYGYT
TRBV3-1/TRBV3-2	TRBJ1-2	ASSPTGQGAGYT
TRBV7-8	TRBJ1-6	ASSLAEGTNSPLH